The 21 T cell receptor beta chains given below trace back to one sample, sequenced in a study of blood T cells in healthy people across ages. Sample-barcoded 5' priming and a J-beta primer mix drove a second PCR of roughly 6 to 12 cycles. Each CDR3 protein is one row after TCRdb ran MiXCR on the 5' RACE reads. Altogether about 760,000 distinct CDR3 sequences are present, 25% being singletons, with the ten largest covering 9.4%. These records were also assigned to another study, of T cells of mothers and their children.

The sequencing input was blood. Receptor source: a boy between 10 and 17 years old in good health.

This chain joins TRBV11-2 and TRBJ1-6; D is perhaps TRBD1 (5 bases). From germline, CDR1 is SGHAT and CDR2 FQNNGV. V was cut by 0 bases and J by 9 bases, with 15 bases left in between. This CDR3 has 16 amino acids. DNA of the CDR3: TGTGCCAGCAGCTTAGAGATGGCCGGGGCGAGTTCACCCCTCCACTTT. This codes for CASSLEMAGASSPLHF.

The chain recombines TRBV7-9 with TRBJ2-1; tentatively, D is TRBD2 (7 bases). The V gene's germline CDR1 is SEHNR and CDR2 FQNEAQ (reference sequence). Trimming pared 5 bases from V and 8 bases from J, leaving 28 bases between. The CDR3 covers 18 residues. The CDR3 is CASSTAGEGRGLSDEQFF. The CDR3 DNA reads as TGTGCCAGCAGCACTGCAGGGGAGGGACGGGGGCTTTCAGATGAGCAGTTCTTC. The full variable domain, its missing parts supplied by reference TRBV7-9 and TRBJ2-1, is DTGVSQNPRHKITKRGQNVTFRCDPISEHNRLYWYRQTLGQGPEFLTYFQNEAQLEKSRLLSDRFSAERPKGSFSTLEIQRTEQGDSAMYLCASSTAGEGRGLSDEQFFGPGTRLTVL.

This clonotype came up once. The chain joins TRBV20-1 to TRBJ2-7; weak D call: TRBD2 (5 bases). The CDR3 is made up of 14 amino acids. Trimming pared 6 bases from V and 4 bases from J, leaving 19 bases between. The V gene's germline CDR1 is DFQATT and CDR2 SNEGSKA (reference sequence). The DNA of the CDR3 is TGCAGTGCCCTACCGAGAACGGGATCGTACGAGCAGTACTTC. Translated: CSALPRTGSYEQYF.

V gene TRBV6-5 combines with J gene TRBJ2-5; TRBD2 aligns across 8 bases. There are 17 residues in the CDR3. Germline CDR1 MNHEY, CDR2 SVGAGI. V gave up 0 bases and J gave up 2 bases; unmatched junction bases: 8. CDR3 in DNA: TGTGCCAGCAGTTACTCGGGGACTTTAGCGGGGCAAGAGACCCAGTACTTC. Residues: CASSYSGTLAGQETQYF.

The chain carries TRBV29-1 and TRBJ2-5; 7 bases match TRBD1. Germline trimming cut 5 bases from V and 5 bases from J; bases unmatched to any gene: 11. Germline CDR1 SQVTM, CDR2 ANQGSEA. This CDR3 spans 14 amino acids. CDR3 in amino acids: CSVLDRDSEETQYF. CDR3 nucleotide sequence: TGCAGCGTTCTTGACAGGGATTCGGAGGAGACCCAGTACTTC.

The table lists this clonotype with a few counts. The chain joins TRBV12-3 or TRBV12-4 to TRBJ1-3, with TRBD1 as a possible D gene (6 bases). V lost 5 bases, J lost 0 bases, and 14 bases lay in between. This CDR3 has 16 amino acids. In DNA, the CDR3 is TGTGCCAGCAGTCCCGAACAGGGTAGCTCTGGAAACACCATATATTTT. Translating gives CASSPEQGSSGNTIYF.

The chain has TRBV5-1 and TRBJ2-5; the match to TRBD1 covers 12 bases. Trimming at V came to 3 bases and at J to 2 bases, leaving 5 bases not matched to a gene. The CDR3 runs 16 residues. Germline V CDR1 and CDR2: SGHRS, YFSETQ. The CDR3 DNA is TGCGCCAGCAGCTGGGGGACAGGGGGCCTACAAGAGACCCAGTACTTC. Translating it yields CASSWGTGGLQETQYF.

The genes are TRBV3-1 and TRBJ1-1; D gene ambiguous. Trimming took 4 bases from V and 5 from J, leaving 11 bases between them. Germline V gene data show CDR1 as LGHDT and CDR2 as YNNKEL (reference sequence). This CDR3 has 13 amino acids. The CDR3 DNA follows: TGTGCCAGCAGCCGATCTGACGGAACTGAAGCTTTCTTT. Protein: CASSRSDGTEAFF.

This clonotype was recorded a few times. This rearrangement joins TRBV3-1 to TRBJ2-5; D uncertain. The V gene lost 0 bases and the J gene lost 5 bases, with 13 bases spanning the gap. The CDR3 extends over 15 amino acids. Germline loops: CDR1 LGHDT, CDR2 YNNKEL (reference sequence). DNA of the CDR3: TGTGCCAGCAGCCAAGATCTCTCCGGTGGGGAGACCCAGTACTTC. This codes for CASSQDLSGGETQYF.

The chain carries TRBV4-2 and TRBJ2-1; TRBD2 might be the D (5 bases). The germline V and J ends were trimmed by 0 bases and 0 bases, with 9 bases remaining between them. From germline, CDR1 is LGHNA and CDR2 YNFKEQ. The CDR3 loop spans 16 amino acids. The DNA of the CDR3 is TGTGCCAGCAGCCAAGATTTGGGGAGCTCCTACAATGAGCAGTTCTTC. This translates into CASSQDLGSSYNEQFF.

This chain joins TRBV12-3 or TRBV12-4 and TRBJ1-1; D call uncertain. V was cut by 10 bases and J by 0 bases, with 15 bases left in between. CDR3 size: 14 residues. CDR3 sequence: CATSPPGMNTEAFF. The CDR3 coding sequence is TGTGCCACCAGCCCCCCAGGAATGAACACTGAAGCTTTCTTT.

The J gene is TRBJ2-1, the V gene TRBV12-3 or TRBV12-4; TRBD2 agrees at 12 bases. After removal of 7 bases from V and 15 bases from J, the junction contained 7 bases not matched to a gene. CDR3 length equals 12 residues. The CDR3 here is CASTSRGLAGFF. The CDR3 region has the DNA TGTGCCAGCACCTCAAGGGGACTAGCGGGGTTCTTC.

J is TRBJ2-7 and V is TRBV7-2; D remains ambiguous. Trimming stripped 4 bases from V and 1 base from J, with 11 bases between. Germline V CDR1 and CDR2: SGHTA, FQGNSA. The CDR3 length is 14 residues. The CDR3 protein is CASSSEPSSYEQYF. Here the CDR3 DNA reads TGTGCCAGCAGCTCAGAACCTTCATCCTACGAGCAGTACTTC.

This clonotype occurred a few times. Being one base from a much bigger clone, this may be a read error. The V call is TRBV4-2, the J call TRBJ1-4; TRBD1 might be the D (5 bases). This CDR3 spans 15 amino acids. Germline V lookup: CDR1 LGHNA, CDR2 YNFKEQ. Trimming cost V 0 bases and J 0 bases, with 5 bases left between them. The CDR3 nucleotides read TGTGCCAGCAGCCAAGAGGGGCCAACTAATGAAAAACTGTTTTTT. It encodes CASSQEGPTNEKLFF.

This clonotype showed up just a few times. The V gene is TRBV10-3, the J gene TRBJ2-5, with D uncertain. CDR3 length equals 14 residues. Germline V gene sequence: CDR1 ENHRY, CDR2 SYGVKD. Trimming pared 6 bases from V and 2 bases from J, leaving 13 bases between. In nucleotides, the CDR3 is TGTGCCATCAGGACCGACTTAGCACAAGAGACCCAGTACTTC. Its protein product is CAIRTDLAQETQYF.

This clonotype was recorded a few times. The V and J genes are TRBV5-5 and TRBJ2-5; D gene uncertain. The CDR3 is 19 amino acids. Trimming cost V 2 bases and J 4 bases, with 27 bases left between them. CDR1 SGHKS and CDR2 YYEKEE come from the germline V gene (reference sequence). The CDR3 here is CASSFSLNMWVSVRETQYF. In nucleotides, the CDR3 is TGTGCCAGCAGCTTCTCTCTCAACATGTGGGTTTCCGTAAGAGAGACCCAGTACTTC.

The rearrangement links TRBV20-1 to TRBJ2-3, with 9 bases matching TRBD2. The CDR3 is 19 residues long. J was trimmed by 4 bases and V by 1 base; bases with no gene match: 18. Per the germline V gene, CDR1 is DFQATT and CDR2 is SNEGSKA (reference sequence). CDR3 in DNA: TGCAGTGCTAGAGCTCCTGCGGGAGGGCCCTCGTTCGACGCAGATACGCAGTATTTT. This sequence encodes CSARAPAGGPSFDADTQYF.

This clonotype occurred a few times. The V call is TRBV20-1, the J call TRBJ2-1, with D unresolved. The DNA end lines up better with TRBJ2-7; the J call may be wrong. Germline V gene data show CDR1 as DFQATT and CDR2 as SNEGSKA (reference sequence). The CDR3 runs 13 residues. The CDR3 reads CSASYSNSYEQYF. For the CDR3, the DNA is TGCAGTGCTAGCTACAGCAACTCCTACGAGCAGTACTTC.

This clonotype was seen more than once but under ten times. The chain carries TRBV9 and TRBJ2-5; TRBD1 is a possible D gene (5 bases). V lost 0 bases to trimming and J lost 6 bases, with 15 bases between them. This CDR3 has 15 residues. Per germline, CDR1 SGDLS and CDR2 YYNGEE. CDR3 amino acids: CASSVGGAFEKTQYF. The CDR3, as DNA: TGTGCCAGCAGCGTAGGTGGGGCCTTTGAGAAGACCCAGTACTTC.

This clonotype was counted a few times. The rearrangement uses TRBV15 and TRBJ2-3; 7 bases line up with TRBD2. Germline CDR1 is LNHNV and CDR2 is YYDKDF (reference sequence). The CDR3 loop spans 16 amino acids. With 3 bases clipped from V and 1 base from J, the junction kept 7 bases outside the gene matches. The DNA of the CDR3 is TGTGCCACCAGCAGCGGAGGGAGGGACGGCACAGATACGCAGTATTTT. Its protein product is CATSSGGRDGTDTQYF. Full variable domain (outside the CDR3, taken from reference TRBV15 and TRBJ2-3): DAMVIQNPRYQVTQFGKPVTLSCSQTLNHNVMYWYQQKSSQAPKLLFHYYDKDFNNEADTPDNFQSRRPNTSFCFLDIRSPGLGDTAMYLCATSSGGRDGTDTQYFGPGTRLTVL.

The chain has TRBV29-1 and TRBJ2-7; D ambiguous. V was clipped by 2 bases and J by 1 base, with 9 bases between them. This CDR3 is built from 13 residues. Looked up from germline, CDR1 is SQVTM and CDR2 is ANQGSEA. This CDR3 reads CSVEMAESYEQYF. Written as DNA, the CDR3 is TGCAGCGTTGAAATGGCAGAATCCTACGAGCAGTACTTC.